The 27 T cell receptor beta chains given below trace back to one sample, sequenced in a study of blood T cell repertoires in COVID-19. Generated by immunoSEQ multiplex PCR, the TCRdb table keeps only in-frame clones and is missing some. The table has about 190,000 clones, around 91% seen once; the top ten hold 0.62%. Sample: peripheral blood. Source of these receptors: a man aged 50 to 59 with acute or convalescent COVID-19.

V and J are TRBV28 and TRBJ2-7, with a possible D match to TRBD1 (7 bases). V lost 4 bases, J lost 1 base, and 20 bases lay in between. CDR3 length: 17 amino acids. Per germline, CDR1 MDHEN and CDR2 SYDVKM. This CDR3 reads CASSSPWRDRTSYEQYF. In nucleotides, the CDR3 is TGTGCCAGCAGTTCACCCTGGAGGGACAGAACTTCCTACGAGCAGTACTTC.

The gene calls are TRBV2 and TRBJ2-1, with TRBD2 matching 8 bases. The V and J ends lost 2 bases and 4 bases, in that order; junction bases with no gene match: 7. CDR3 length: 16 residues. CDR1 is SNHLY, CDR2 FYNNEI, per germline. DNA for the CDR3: TGTGCCAGCAGTGAAACCCCGGGGGGGATATACAATGAGCAGTTCTTC. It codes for CASSETPGGIYNEQFF.

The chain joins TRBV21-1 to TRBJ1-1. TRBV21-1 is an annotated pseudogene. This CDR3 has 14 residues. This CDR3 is CASSRGGHNTEAFF. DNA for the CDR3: TGTGCCAGCAGCCGGGGGGGGCATAACACTGAAGCTTTCTTT.

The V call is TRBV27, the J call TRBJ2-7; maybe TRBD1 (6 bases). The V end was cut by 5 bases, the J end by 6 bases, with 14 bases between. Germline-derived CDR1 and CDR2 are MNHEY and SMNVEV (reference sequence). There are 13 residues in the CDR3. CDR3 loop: CASSPRGRAEQYF. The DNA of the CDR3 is TGTGCCAGCAGTCCCAGGGGCAGGGCCGAGCAGTACTTC.

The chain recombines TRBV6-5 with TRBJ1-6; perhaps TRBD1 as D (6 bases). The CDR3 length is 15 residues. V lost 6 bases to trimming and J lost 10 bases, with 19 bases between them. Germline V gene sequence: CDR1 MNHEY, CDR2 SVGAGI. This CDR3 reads CASRSGQNLGSPLHF. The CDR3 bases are TGTGCCAGCAGATCCGGACAGAACCTAGGCTCACCCCTCCACTTT.

The CDR3 DNA reads TGTGCCAGCTCACCACCGGAGTCCTACGAGCAGTACTTC. This encodes CASSPPESYEQYF. The V and J genes are TRBV18 and TRBJ2-7, with D hard to call. Per germline, CDR1 KGHSH and CDR2 LQKENI. The V end lost 0 bases, the J end lost 1 base, and 4 bases lay between the germline ends. This CDR3 has 13 residues.

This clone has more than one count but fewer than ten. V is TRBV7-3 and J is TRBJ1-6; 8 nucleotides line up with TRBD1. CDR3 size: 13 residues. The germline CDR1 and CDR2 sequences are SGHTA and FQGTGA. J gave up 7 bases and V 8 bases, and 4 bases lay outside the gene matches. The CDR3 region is CASSTGVNSPLHF. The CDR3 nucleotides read TGTGCCAGCTCGACAGGGGTAAATTCACCCCTCCACTTT.

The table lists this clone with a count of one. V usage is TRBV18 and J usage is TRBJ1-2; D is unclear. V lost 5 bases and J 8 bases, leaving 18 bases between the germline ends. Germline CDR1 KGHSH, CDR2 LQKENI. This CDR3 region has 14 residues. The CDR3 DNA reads TGTGCCAGCTCATCGGGTCCCGGTGTCCCGGGCTACACCTTC. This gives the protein CASSSGPGVPGYTF.

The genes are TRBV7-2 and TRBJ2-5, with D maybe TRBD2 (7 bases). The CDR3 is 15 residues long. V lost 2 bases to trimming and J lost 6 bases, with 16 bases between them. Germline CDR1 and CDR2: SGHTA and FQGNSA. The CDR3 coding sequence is TGTGCCAGCAGCTTACGGTCCGGGGGGCGCCAGACCCAGTACTTC. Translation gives CASSLRSGGRQTQYF. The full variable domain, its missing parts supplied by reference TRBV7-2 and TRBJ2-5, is GAGVSQSPSNKVTEKGKDVELRCDPISGHTALYWYRQSLGQGLEFLIYFQGNSAPDKSGLPSDRFSAERTGGSVSTLTIQRTQQEDSAVYLCASSLRSGGRQTQYFGPGTRLLVL.

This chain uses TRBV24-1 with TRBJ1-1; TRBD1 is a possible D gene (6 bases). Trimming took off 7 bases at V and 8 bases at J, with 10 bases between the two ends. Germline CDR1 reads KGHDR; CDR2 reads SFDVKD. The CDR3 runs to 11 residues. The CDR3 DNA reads TGTGCCACCAGACTACAGGGAGAAGCTTTCTTT. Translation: CATRLQGEAFF.

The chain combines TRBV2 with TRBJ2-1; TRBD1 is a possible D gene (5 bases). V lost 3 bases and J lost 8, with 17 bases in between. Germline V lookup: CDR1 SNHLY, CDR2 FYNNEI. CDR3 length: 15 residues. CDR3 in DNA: TGTGCCAGCAGTGAGACCAGGGCCCCAGTGGATGAGCAGTTCTTC. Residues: CASSETRAPVDEQFF. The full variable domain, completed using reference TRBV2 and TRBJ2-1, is EPEVTQTPSHQVTQMGQEVILRCVPISNHLYFYWYRQILGQKVEFLVSFYNNEISEKSEIFDDQFSVERPDGSNFTLKIRSTKLEDSAMYFCASSETRAPVDEQFFGPGTRLTVL.

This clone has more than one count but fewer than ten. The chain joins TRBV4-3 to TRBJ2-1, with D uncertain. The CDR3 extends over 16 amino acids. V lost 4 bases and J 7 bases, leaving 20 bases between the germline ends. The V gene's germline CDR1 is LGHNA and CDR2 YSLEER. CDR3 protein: CASSPELVLVLNEQFF. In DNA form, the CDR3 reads TGCGCCAGCAGCCCCGAACTGGTTTTGGTCCTGAATGAGCAGTTCTTC.

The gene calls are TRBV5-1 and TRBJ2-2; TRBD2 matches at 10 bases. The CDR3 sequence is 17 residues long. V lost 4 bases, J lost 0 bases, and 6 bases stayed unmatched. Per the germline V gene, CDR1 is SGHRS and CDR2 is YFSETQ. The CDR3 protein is CASSTFLAGANTGELFF. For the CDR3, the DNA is TGCGCCAGCAGCACATTCCTAGCGGGGGCGAACACCGGGGAGCTGTTTTTT.

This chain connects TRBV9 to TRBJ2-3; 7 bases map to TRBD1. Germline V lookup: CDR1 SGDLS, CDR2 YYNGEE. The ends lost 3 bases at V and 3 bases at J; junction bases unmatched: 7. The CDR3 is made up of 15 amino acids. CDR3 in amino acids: CASSASGQFTDTQYF. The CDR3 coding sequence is TGTGCCAGCAGCGCTTCGGGACAGTTTACAGATACGCAGTATTTT.

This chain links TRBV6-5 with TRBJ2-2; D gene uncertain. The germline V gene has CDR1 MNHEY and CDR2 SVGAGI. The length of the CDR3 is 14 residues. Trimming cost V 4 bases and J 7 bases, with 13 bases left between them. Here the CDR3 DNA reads TGTGCCAGCAGTTCTGTACCGAGAGGCGGGGAGCTGTTTTTT. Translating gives CASSSVPRGGELFF.

CDR3: CATGRTEHYEQYV. CDR3 nucleotides: TGTGCCACGGGAAGGACAGAGCATTACGAGCAGTACGTC. The genes are TRBV10-3 and TRBJ2-7, with D maybe TRBD1 (6 bases). Germline CDR1 reads ENHRY; CDR2 reads SYGVKD. The CDR3 consists of 13 residues. V lost 10 bases, J lost 4 bases, and 17 bases lay in between.

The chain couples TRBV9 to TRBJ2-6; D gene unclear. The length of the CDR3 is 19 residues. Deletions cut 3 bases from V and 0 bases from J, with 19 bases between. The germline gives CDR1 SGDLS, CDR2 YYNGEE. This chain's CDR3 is CASSAQVTLHHSGANVLTF. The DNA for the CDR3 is TGTGCCAGCAGCGCCCAGGTAACCTTACACCACTCTGGGGCCAACGTCCTGACTTTC. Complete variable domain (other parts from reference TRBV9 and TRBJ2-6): DSGVTQTPKHLITATGQRVTLRCSPRSGDLSVYWYQQSLDQGLQFLIQYYNGEERAKGNILERFSAQQFPDLHSELNLSSLELGDSALYFCASSAQVTLHHSGANVLTFGAGSRLTVL.

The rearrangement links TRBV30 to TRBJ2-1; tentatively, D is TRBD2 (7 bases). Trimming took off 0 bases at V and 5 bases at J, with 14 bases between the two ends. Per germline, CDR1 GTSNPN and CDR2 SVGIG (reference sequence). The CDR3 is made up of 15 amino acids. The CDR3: CAWSVGRGGDNEQFF. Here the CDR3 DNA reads TGTGCCTGGAGTGTCGGCAGGGGAGGGGACAATGAGCAGTTCTTC.

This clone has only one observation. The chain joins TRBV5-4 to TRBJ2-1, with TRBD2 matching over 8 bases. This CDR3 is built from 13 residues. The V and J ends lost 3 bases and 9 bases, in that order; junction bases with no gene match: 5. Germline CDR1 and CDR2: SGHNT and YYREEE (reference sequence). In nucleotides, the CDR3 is TGTGCCAGCAGCTGGCCTAGCGGGTCTGAGCAGTTCTTC. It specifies CASSWPSGSEQFF.

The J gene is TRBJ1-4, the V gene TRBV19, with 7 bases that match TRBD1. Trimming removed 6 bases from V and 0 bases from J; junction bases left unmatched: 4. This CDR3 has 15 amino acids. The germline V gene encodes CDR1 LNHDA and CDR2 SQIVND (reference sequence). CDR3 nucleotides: TGTGCCAGTAGAGGGACAGCCGCAACTAATGAAAAACTGTTTTTT. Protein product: CASRGTAATNEKLFF.

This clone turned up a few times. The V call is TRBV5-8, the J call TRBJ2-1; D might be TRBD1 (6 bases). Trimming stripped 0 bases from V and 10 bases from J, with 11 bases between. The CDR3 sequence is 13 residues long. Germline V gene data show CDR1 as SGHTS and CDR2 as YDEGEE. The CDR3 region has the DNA TGTGCCAGCAGCTTGGGAGCCGGGACAGAGCAGTTCTTC. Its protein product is CASSLGAGTEQFF.

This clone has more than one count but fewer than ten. CDR3 bases: TGTGCCTGGACCCAAGGGCCGGGACTAGTAGTCTACGAGCAGTACTTC. It yields the protein CAWTQGPGLVVYEQYF. The chain employs TRBV30 and TRBJ2-7, with 8 bases identical to TRBD2. CDR3 length: 16 amino acids. The germline V gene has CDR1 GTSNPN and CDR2 SVGIG (reference sequence). Trimming removed 4 bases from V and 3 bases from J; junction bases left unmatched: 14.

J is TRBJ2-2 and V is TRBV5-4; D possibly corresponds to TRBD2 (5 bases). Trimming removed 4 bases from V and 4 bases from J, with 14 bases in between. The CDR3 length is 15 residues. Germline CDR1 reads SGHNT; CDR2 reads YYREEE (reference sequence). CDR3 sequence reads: CASSPPGMSTGELFF. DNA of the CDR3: TGTGCCAGCAGCCCCCCGGGGATGAGCACCGGGGAGCTGTTTTTT.

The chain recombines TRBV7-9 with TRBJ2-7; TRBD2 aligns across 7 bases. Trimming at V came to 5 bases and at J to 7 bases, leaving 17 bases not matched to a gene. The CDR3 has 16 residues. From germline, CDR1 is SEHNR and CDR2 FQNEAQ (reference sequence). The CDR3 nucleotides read TGTGCCAGCAGCCCCTCCGGGGCGGGAGCCCTCGTAGAGCAGTACTTC. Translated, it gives CASSPSGAGALVEQYF.

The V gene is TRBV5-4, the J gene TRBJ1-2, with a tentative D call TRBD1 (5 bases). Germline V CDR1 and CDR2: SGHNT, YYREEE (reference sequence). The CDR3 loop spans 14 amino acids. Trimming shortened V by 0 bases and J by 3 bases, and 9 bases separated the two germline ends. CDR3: CASSLGGEHYGYTF. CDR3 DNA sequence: TGTGCCAGCAGCTTGGGGGGGGAACACTATGGCTACACCTTC.

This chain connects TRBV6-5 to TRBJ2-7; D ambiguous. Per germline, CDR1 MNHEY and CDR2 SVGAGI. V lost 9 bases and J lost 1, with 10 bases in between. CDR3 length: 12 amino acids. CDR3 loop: CASLDTSYEQYV. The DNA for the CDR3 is TGTGCCAGTTTAGACACGTCCTACGAGCAGTACGTC.

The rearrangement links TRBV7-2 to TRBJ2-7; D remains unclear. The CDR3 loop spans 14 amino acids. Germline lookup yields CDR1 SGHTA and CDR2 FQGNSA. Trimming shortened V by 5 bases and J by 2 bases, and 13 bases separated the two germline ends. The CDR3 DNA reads TGTGCCAGCAGCAAGGAGCAGCTAGCCTACGAGCAGTACTTC. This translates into CASSKEQLAYEQYF. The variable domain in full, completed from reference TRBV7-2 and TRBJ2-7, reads GAGVSQSPSNKVTEKGKDVELRCDPISGHTALYWYRQSLGQGLEFLIYFQGNSAPDKSGLPSDRFSAERTGGSVSTLTIQRTQQEDSAVYLCASSKEQLAYEQYFGPGTRLTVT.